This is a list of T cell receptor beta chains from one sample in a study of T cell repertoires in cytomegalovirus infection. TCRdb re-called the reads with MiXCR, one entry per CDR3 protein. This table has about 69,000 distinct CDR3 sequences, about 27% appearing once. Antigens of these TCRs are unknown. The sample here was CD8+ T cells from cultured PBMCs, taken from culture after CMV antigen stimulation. These TCRs come from a human donor in good health (CMV status not recorded). Some clones in this sample may be carry-over from other donors' samples. CDR3s include the opening cysteine and the closing phenylalanine or tryptophan. A D gene is named only where the DNA matches it firmly.

d_call	v_call	cdr3_aa
.	TRBV12-3/TRBV12-4	CASSSSVRGTDTQYF
.	TRBV7-9	CASSLGGDGYTF
.	TRBV4-3	CASSLGTFGTYNEQFF
.	TRBV6-5	CASSTRQAPARSYEQYF
.	TRBV6-2/TRBV6-3	CASSYQGSSNQPQHF
.	TRBV2	CASSDGRYQETQYF
TRBD2	TRBV19	CASRERGGIGDTQYF
.	TRBV19	CASLQGYTEAFF
TRBD2	TRBV7-6	CASSLSGGAPNEQFF
.	TRBV7-2	CASSPSVEQYF
.	TRBV7-3	CASSPLGGMNTEAFF
.	TRBV7-9	CASSRPGRETQYF
.	TRBV7-9	CASTGGGVRNEQFF
TRBD1	TRBV6-1	CASSARQGGYLDEQYF
.	TRBV6-6	CASSYSIDFRTMNTGELFF
TRBD2	TRBV7-9	CASSSPGGLAGFNEQFF
TRBD2	TRBV13	CASSGGTSGTRYF
.	TRBV11-2	CASSLVLSLEQFF
.	TRBV7-9	CASSLLTGPTEQYF
TRBD1	TRBV6-5	CASSGRDREETQYF
.	TRBV3-1	CASSLLTGTDTQYF
.	TRBV11-3	CASSARTVIPQETQYF
.	TRBV7-6	CASSLATEETQYF
TRBD1	TRBV6-8	CASSPGTANEQFF
.	TRBV7-2	CASSPAGEGAYGYTF
.	TRBV10-2	CASSDKGADTQYF
TRBD2	TRBV12-3/TRBV12-4	CASSPAWGGAYEQYF
.	TRBV27	CASGRSTNEKLFF
TRBD2	TRBV5-5	CASSSLVAGGRDEQFF
.	TRBV11-2	CASSLVDSVGTEAFF
.	TRBV6-4	CASSDRDTGELFF
.	TRBV30	CAWNGQKNIQYF
.	TRBV12-3/TRBV12-4	CASTLRRGTEAFF
TRBD2	TRBV7-8	CASTGGNEQFF
.	TRBV12-3/TRBV12-4	CASSLPSLRAVQYF
.	TRBV6-2/TRBV6-3	CASSSIDGDTQYF
.	TRBV11-2	CASSLDGYGTEAFF
TRBD1	TRBV29-1	CSVEPTGEGYEQYF
TRBD1	TRBV2	CASSSGQGNYGYTF
.	TRBV29-1	CSVTDRPQTSYEQYF
.	TRBV5-1	CASSADTMAYEQYF
.	TRBV7-2	CASSNSRGPRQGYTF
.	TRBV29-1	CSVRRENEQFF
.	TRBV28	CASSDRTSGNTIYF
TRBD2	TRBV12-3/TRBV12-4	CASSFPGVAGLNEQFF
.	TRBV7-2	CASSSYSATSYEQYF
.	TRBV7-8	CASGQGSGANVLTF
TRBD1	TRBV11-2	CASSPAGQGVGGYTF
.	TRBV7-7	CASSLYQGSYEQYF
TRBD2	TRBV2	CASSGPGGPSSGANVLTF
.	TRBV2	CASGSGNTGELFF
TRBD1	TRBV12-3/TRBV12-4	CASNYRGAYEQYF
.	TRBV7-7	CASSLASSGWRGAYNEQFF
.	TRBV28	CASSFVTGPYEQYF
TRBD2	TRBV4-1	CASSQDSDGGTDTQYF